This is a list of T cell receptor beta chains from one sample in a study of somatic mutations in cytotoxic T cells in rheumatoid arthritis. The protocol was immunoSEQ multiplex PCR, while the TCRdb copy is restricted to in-frame clones and leaves out a portion. The sample lists more than 15,000 clones, about 68% occurring once. The sample was CD8+ T cells sorted from blood. The receptors stem from a man aged 55 to 70 in good health. CDR3s include the opening cysteine and the closing phenylalanine or tryptophan. D genes are given only for firm matches. Some rows mark clone size as missing; the rest say once, few, many or name a class of expanded clone.

clone_size j_call v_call d_call cdr3_nt cdr3_aa
. TRBJ1-3 TRBV12-5 TRBD1 TGTGCTAGTGGTTTGGACGGGACAGCGTACGGAAACACCATATATTTT CASGLDGTAYGNTIYF
. TRBJ2-7 TRBV7-9 . TGTGCCAGCAGCTTAAGGAGGGCCTATAACCCGAGCTCCTACGAGCAGTACTTC CASSLRRAYNPSSYEQYF
. TRBJ2-7 TRBV7-9 TRBD1 TGTGCCAGCAGCTTATCCGACAGGGGGACCTACGAGCAGTACTTC CASSLSDRGTYEQYF
. TRBJ2-3 TRBV10-3 TRBD2 TGTGCCAGTAGCGGGAGAGACACAGATACGCAGTATTTT CASSGRDTDTQYF
. TRBJ2-3 TRBV7-2 TRBD2 TGTGCCAGCAGCTCCCCGGGACTATCGGCCACAGATACGCAGTATTTT CASSSPGLSATDTQYF
. TRBJ2-1 TRBV2 TRBD2 TGTGCCAGCAGTGAGACTAGCGGGAGGGCCGGTGAGCAGTTCTTC CASSETSGRAGEQFF
. TRBJ1-2 TRBV6-6 . TGTGCCAGCAGTTACAGGAGCCCCCGTATAGGCTACACCTTC CASSYRSPRIGYTF
. TRBJ1-5 TRBV7-6 TRBD1 TGTGCCAGCAGCCCCTCGACAGGGTATAGCAATCAGCCCCAGCATTTT CASSPSTGYSNQPQHF
. TRBJ2-1 TRBV29-1 TRBD2 TGCAGCGTTGATGGGCTAGCGGGAGCCGATGAGCAGTTCTTC CSVDGLAGADEQFF
. TRBJ1-1 TRBV7-9 . TGTGCCAGCAGATTCGGGGGGACTGAAGCTTTCTTT CASRFGGTEAFF
. TRBJ2-2 TRBV6-5 . TGTGCCAGCAGTTACAGCGACGGGGACACCGGGGAGCTGTTTTTT CASSYSDGDTGELFF
. TRBJ1-5 TRBV7-9 . TGTGCCAGCAGCCAGCAGGGGAATAGCAATCAGCCCCAGCATTTT CASSQQGNSNQPQHF
. TRBJ2-5 TRBV7-9 TRBD1 TGTGCCAGCAGCTTAATGACAGGGAACTACCAAGAGACCCAGTACTTC CASSLMTGNYQETQYF
few TRBJ2-7 TRBV18 . TGTGCCAGCTCACCATCGGGGAGCTCCTACGAGCAGTACTTC CASSPSGSSYEQYF
. TRBJ2-7 TRBV7-9 . TGTGCCAGCAGCTTAGAAACAGGGAGCTCCTACGAGCAGTACTTC CASSLETGSSYEQYF
. TRBJ2-7 TRBV6-5 TRBD1 TGTGCCAGCAGTTACTCCCAGGGGGCCTACGAGCAGTACTTC CASSYSQGAYEQYF
few TRBJ1-4 TRBV4-1 . TGCGCCAGCAGCCAAAGGGTCCCCCAGGGGAATGAAAAACTGTTTTTT CASSQRVPQGNEKLFF
. TRBJ1-5 TRBV4-1 . TGCGCCAGCAGCATCAGACAGCCGAGCAATCAGCCCCAGCATTTT CASSIRQPSNQPQHF
. TRBJ1-4 TRBV5-1 . TGCGCCAGCAGCCTCGGCAGGGCTAATGAAAAACTGTTTTTT CASSLGRANEKLFF
. TRBJ1-4 TRBV7-2 . TGTGCCAGCAGCTTAGGGGCAGGAAATGAAAAACTGTTTTTT CASSLGAGNEKLFF
. TRBJ1-5 TRBV19 TRBD1 TGTGCCAGTAGTCTAATACAGGGGGCGAGTCAGCCCCAGCATTTT CASSLIQGASQPQHF
. TRBJ1-3 TRBV19 . TGTGCCAGTAGTATGTGGGACACTGGAAACACCATATATTTT CASSMWDTGNTIYF
. TRBJ2-5 TRBV7-2 TRBD2 TGTGCCAGCAGCTTAGAACGTAGCGGGGGGGGAGAGACCCAGTACTTC CASSLERSGGGETQYF
few TRBJ2-3 TRBV5-6 . TGTGCCAGCAGCCTGACGGGGGGCGGCACAGATACGCAGTATTTT CASSLTGGGTDTQYF
. TRBJ2-1 TRBV4-1 TRBD1 TGCGCCAGCAGCCAGGACAGGGGACTTACCTACAATGAGCAGTTCTTC CASSQDRGLTYNEQFF
. TRBJ2-7 TRBV10-1 . TGCGCCAGCGATCCCCTTAGTTGTTACGAGCAGTACTTC CASDPLSCYEQYF
once TRBJ2-3 TRBV7-9 . TGTGCCACACGGCAGGGATTCGCAGATACGCAGTATTTT CATRQGFADTQYF
. TRBJ2-1 TRBV6-6 . TGTGCCAGCAGTAGTAGCGGATACAATGAGCAGTTCTTC CASSSSGYNEQFF
. TRBJ2-6 TRBV4-3 TRBD1 TGCGCCAGCAGCCAGATCGGGACAGCGTCTGGGGCCAACGTCCTGACTTTC CASSQIGTASGANVLTF
. TRBJ1-1 TRBV5-1 . TGCGCCAGCAGCTTGTGGGGAGGGGTGAACACTGAAGCTTTCTTT CASSLWGGVNTEAFF
. TRBJ2-7 TRBV29-1 TRBD1 TGCAGCGTTCAGCGGGACAGGGGCTACGAGCAGTACTTC CSVQRDRGYEQYF
. TRBJ2-1 TRBV28 . TGTGCCAGCAGTTTAAGAGGTGGGGGCATCCACAATGAGCAGTTCTTC CASSLRGGGIHNEQFF
. TRBJ1-4 TRBV27 TRBD1 TGTGCCAGCAGTCCACAGGGGATGGAGGCAACTAATGAAAAACTGTTTTTT CASSPQGMEATNEKLFF
. TRBJ2-2 TRBV27 . TGTGCCAGCAGTCGTGGGGGCCTAGGGGCCACCGGGGAGCTGTTTTTT CASSRGGLGATGELFF
. TRBJ2-4 TRBV7-9 TRBD1 TGTGCCAGCAGCTCCAACAGGGGTGGGGCGGCCAAAAACATTCAGTACTTC CASSSNRGGAAKNIQYF
. TRBJ2-7 TRBV11-2 TRBD1 TGTGCCAGCAGCCCCGGGACAGGGCCCTACGAGCAGTACTTC CASSPGTGPYEQYF
few TRBJ2-3 TRBV18 . TGTGCCAGCTCACCAGAAGGTCAAGGGGCGTTTAGCACAGATACGCAGTATTTT CASSPEGQGAFSTDTQYF
. TRBJ2-1 TRBV27 TRBD2 TGTGCCAGCAGCCAAACCCCCCCCGGGACTAGCTTCGATGAGCAGTTCTTC CASSQTPPGTSFDEQFF
. TRBJ2-1 TRBV7-9 TRBD2 TGTGCCAGCAGCCGAGGGACTAGCGGGAGATCTGAGGAGCAGTTCTTC CASSRGTSGRSEEQFF
. TRBJ2-7 TRBV9 TRBD2 TGTGCCAGCAGCCCCCGGGGAGGGGTGGCCTACGAGCAGTACTTC CASSPRGGVAYEQYF
once TRBJ1-2 TRBV4-3 . TGCGCCAGCAGTCCTCTCTGGGAGGGTAACTATGGCTACACCTTC CASSPLWEGNYGYTF
. TRBJ2-3 TRBV15 TRBD2 TGTGCCACCAGCGCTAGCGGGAGGTTAGGCGCAGATACGCAGTATTTT CATSASGRLGADTQYF
. TRBJ1-1 TRBV2 . TGTGCCAGCATCGGGGGTTACGACACTGAAGCTTTCTTT CASIGGYDTEAFF
. TRBJ2-7 TRBV5-8 TRBD1 TGTGCCAGCAGCTACCTGACAGGGAGCTCCTACGAGCAGTACTTC CASSYLTGSSYEQYF
. TRBJ2-7 TRBV11-1 TRBD2 TGTGCCAGCAAGGGAGGGAGCCACTCCTTCTACGAGCAGTACTTC CASKGGSHSFYEQYF
. TRBJ1-1 TRBV27 . TGTGCCAGCAGTCCCGTATCCCGGAACACTGAAGCTTTCTTT CASSPVSRNTEAFF
. TRBJ2-1 TRBV19 . TGTGCCAGTAGTATGACGGGACTGCTCTACAATGAGCAGTTCTTC CASSMTGLLYNEQFF